This TCR beta chain was observed in a study of T cells in Graves' hyperthyroidism and ophthalmopathy. On this clonotype: Its antigen is not identified.

Findings and caveats of the study: Model output signaled ophthalmopathy a median about seven months ahead of onset.

Patients having uncontrolled infection, another autoimmune disease, pregnancy or lactation were not included. Unmatched junction bases numbered 6, after V lost 4 bases and J lost 4 bases. The CDR3 sequence is 16 residues long. CDR1 is LGHNA, CDR2 YNFKEQ, per germline. TCR beta CDR3 regions were amplified from RNA transcripts. Carried out on the TCR CDR3, a first-round RT-PCR used the HTBI primer set. Via MiXCR, TCRdb re-called the multiplex PCR reads, giving one row per CDR3 protein. The repertoire consists of more than 550,000 distinct CDR3 sequences, with around 19% occurring once and the leading ten covering 15% to 20%.

The sequenced sample was blood. This TCR came from a woman in her forties or fifties with Graves' hyperthyroidism that later progressed to Graves' ophthalmopathy. The chain has TRBV4-2 and TRBJ2-1; 11 positions agree with TRBD2. The DNA of the CDR3 is TGTGCCAGCAGCCTAGCGGGGGGGCTGGGGTACAATGAGCAGTTCTTC. This sequence encodes CASSLAGGLGYNEQFF.